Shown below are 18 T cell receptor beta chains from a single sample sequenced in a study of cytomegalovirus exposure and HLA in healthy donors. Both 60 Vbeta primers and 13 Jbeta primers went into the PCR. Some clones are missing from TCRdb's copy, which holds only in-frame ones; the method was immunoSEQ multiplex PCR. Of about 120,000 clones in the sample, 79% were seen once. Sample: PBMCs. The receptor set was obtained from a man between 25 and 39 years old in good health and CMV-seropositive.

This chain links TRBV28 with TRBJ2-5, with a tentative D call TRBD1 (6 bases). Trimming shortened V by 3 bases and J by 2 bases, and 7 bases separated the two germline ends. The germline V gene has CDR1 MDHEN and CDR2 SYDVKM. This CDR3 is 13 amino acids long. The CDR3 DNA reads TGTGCCAGCAGTTTCACAGGGCAAGAGACCCAGTACTTC. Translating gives CASSFTGQETQYF.

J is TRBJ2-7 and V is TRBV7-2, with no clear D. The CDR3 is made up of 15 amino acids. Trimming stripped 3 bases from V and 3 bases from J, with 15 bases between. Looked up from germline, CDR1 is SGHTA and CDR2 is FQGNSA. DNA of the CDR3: TGTGCCAGCAGCTTTTCCCGCGGCCTAAGCTACGAGCAGTACTTC. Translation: CASSFSRGLSYEQYF. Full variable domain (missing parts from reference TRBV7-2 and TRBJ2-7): GAGVSQSPSNKVTEKGKDVELRCDPISGHTALYWYRQSLGQGLEFLIYFQGNSAPDKSGLPSDRFSAERTGGSVSTLTIQRTQQEDSAVYLCASSFSRGLSYEQYFGPGTRLTVT.

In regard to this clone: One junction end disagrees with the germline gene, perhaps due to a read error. The CDR3 loop is CSSSLGVPYNEQFF. Written as DNA, the CDR3 is TGTTCCAGCAGCTTAGGAGTCCCCTACAATGAGCAGTTCTTC. V is TRBV7-9 and J is TRBJ2-1; D ambiguous. The CDR3 has 14 amino acids. Looked up from germline, CDR1 is SEHNR and CDR2 is FQNEAQ (reference sequence).

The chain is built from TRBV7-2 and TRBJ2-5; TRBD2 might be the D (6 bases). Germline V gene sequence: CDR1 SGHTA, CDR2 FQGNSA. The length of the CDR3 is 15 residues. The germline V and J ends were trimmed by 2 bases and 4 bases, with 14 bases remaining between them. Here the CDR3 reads CASSLSDYLRETQYF. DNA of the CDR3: TGTGCCAGCAGCTTATCGGACTACCTCCGAGAGACCCAGTACTTC.

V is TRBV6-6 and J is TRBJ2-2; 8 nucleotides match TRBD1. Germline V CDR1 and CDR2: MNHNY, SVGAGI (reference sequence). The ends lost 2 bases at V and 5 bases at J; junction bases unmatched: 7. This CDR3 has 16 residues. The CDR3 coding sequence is TGTGCCAGCAGTTACCCCTGGACAGGGAAGACCGGGGAGCTGTTTTTT. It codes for CASSYPWTGKTGELFF.

The CDR3 loop is CASSNQGYNEQFF. The CDR3 DNA sequence: TGTGCCAGTAGTAATCAGGGATACAATGAGCAGTTCTTC. V is TRBV19 and J is TRBJ2-1; possibly TRBD1 for D (5 bases). Trimming left V 4 bases short and J 4 bases short, with 8 bases between. The CDR3 is made up of 13 amino acids. CDR1 LNHDA and CDR2 SQIVND come from the germline V gene (reference sequence).

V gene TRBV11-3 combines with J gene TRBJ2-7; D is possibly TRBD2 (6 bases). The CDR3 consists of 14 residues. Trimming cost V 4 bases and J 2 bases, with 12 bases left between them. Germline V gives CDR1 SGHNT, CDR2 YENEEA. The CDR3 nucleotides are TGTGCCAGCAGCTCCCCCCTAGCGCCCTACGAGCAGTACTTC. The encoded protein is CASSSPLAPYEQYF.

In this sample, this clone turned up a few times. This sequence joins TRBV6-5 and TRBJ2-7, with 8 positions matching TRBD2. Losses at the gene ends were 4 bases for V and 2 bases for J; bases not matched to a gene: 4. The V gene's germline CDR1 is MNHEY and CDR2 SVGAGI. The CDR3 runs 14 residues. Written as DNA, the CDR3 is TGTGCCAGCAGTTTACTAGCGGAGACCTACGAGCAGTACTTC. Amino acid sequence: CASSLLAETYEQYF.

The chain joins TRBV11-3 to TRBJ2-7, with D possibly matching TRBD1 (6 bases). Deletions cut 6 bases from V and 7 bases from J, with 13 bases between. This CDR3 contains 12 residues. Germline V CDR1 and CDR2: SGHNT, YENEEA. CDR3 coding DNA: TGTGCCAGCAGATTTGAAACAGGGGAGCAGTACTTC. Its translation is CASRFETGEQYF.

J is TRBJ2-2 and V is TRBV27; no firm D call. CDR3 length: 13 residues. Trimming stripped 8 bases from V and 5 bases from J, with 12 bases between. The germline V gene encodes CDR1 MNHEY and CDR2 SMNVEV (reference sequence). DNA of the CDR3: TGTGCCAGCGGGTGGCGGCCGACCGGGGAGCTGTTTTTT. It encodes CASGWRPTGELFF.

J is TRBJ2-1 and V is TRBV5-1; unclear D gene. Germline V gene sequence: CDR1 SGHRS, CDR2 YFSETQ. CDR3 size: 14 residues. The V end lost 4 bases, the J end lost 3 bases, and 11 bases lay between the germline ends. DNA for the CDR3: TGCGCCAGCAGCCCCGTCCCTAGCTACAATGAGCAGTTCTTC. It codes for CASSPVPSYNEQFF.

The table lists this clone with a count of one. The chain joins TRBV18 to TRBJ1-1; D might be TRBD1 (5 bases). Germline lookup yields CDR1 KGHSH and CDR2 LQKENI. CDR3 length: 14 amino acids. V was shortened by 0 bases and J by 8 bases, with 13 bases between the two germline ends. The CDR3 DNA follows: TGTGCCAGCTCACCACCGATTTCGGGGGACGAAGCTTTCTTT. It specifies CASSPPISGDEAFF.

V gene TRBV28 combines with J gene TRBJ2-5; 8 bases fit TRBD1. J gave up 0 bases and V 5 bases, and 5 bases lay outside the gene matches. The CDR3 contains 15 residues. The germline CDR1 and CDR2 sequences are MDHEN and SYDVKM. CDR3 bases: TGTGCCAGCAGTCTAACGGACAGGGACCAAGAGACCCAGTACTTC. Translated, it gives CASSLTDRDQETQYF.

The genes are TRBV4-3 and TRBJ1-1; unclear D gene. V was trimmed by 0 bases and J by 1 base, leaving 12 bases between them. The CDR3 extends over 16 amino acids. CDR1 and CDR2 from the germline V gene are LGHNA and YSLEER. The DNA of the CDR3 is TGCGCCAGCAGCCAAGATATTCGTCCAGGGAACACTGAAGCTTTCTTT. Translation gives CASSQDIRPGNTEAFF.

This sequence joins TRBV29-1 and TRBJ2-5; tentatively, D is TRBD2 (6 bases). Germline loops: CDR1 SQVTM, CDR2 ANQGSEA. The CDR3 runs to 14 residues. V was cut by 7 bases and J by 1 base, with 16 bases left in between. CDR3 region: CSADWGEGQETQYF. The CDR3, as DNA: TGCAGCGCAGACTGGGGGGAAGGCCAAGAGACCCAGTACTTC.

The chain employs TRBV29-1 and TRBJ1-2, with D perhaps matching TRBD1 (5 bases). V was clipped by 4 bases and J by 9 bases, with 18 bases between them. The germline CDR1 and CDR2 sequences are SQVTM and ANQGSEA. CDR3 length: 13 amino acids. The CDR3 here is CSVVRGAGSRYTF. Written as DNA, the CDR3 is TGCAGCGTTGTCCGAGGGGCGGGGAGCCGCTACACCTTC.

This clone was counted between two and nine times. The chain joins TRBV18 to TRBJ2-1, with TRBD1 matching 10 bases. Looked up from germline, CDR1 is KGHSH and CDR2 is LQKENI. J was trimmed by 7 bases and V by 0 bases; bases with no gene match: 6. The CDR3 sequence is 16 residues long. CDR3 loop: CASSPPGQGISNEQFF. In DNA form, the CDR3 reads TGTGCCAGCTCACCACCGGGACAGGGGATAAGTAATGAGCAGTTCTTC.

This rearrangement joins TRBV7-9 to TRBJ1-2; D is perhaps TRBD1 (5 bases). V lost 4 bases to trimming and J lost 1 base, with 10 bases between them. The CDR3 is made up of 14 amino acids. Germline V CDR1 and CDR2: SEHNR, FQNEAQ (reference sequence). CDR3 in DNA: TGTGCCAGCAGCTCCGGGGGTCATAACTATGGCTACACCTTC. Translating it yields CASSSGGHNYGYTF.